This T cell receptor (beta chain) was retrieved from a study of cytomegalovirus exposure and HLA in healthy donors. In the study overall: From donors who were HLA-typed, an early data release held 80 million or so unique TCRs. Study-level points and caveats: In all likelihood, a cluster of highly shared sequence variants was a sequencing artifact. It was reported that the classifier diagnosed cytomegalovirus status with high specificity and sensitivity in both the original and validation cohorts.

The study sampled nominally healthy donors, though unrecorded immune exposures were likely. Primers included in the PCR were 60 Vbeta and 13 Jbeta primers. Data came from immunoSEQ multiplex PCR; TCRdb stores just in-frame clones and leaves some out. The sample consists of fewer than 200,000 clones, 75% to 85% of them appearing once. Remarks on this clone: The antigen is unknown.

The sequencing sample was made of PBMCs. The receptor comes from a female donor in good health and CMV-seronegative.

CDR3 coding DNA: TGTGCCAGCAGCTACGAGGGTTTGGAATATGGCTACACCTTC. Its translation: CASSYEGLEYGYTF. The rearrangement joins TRBV5-6 to TRBJ1-2; D is uncertain. From germline, CDR1 is SGHDT and CDR2 YYEEEE. The germline V and J ends were trimmed by 3 bases and 5 bases, with 14 bases remaining between them. The CDR3 consists of 14 residues.